These T cell receptor beta chains were read from a single sample in a study of blood T cell repertoires in COVID-19. This table comes from immunoSEQ multiplex PCR, and its TCRdb copy is limited to in-frame clones, with some not included. The table lists 300,000 to 400,000 clones, about 90% of them singletons. The sample taken for sequencing was peripheral blood. The source of these receptors is a woman between 50 and 59 years old with COVID-19, enrolled during active disease. CDR3s include the opening cysteine and the closing phenylalanine or tryptophan. D genes are given only for firm matches. Size is omitted from some rows. Given values are once, few, many or a class for expanded clones.

D: TRBD2
J: TRBJ2-2
size: -
V: TRBV3-1/TRBV3-2
CDR3: CASSQGLAGNTGELFF
DNA: TGTGCCAGCAGCCAAGGACTAGCGGGGAACACCGGGGAGCTGTTTTTT

D: TRBD2
J: TRBJ2-7
size: -
V: TRBV7-9
CDR3: CASSPTSGRAGGEQYF
DNA: TGTGCCAGCAGCCCGACTAGCGGGAGGGCCGGGGGGGAGCAGTACTTC

D: TRBD2
J: TRBJ2-1
size: -
V: TRBV27
CDR3: CASTTQGGLAGGGEQFF
DNA: TGTGCCAGCACCACACAGGGTGGATTAGCGGGAGGGGGTGAGCAGTTCTTC

D: TRBD1
J: TRBJ2-7
size: once
V: TRBV15
CDR3: CATSRELLGTGSYEQYF
DNA: TGTGCCACCAGCAGAGAACTCCTTGGGACAGGGTCCTACGAGCAGTACTTC

D: TRBD1
J: TRBJ2-7
size: -
V: TRBV30
CDR3: CAWSEDRGYEQYF
DNA: TGTGCCTGGAGTGAGGACAGGGGCTACGAGCAGTACTTC

D: TRBD2
J: TRBJ2-3
size: -
V: TRBV5-5
CDR3: CASSLGTSGADTQYF
DNA: TGTGCCAGCAGCTTGGGGACTAGTGGGGCAGATACGCAGTATTTT

D: -
J: TRBJ2-5
size: -
V: TRBV6-5
CDR3: CASSYSNSGNRETQYF
DNA: TGTGCCAGCAGTTACTCAAACTCAGGGAATCGAGAGACCCAGTACTTC

D: TRBD1
J: TRBJ2-3
size: -
V: TRBV11-2
CDR3: CASSIRGQTTDTQYF
DNA: TGTGCCAGCAGCATTAGGGGACAGACCACAGATACGCAGTATTTT

D: -
J: TRBJ1-4
size: -
V: TRBV5-6
CDR3: CASSLTGATAAKLFF
DNA: TGTGCCAGCAGCTTGACCGGCGCCACAGCAGCAAAACTGTTTTTT

D: -
J: TRBJ1-1
size: -
V: TRBV10-2
CDR3: CASSEWQVVTEAFF
DNA: TGCGCCAGCAGTGAGTGGCAGGTCGTCACTGAAGCTTTCTTT

D: -
J: TRBJ2-1
size: -
V: TRBV19
CDR3: CASRKWDSTGNEQFF
DNA: TGTGCCAGTCGAAAATGGGACTCCACGGGCAATGAGCAGTTCTTC

D: TRBD1
J: TRBJ1-2
size: -
V: TRBV5-8
CDR3: CASSSGQGVRGYTF
DNA: TGTGCCAGCAGCTCGGGACAGGGGGTGCGCGGCTACACCTTC

D: -
J: TRBJ2-2
size: -
V: TRBV7-9
CDR3: CASSPRDMDPNTGELFF
DNA: TGTGCCAGCAGCCCCCGGGACATGGACCCGAACACCGGGGAGCTGTTTTTT

D: -
J: TRBJ2-2
size: -
V: TRBV12-5
CDR3: CASGLGVPGELFF
DNA: TGTGCTAGTGGTTTGGGAGTACCCGGGGAGCTGTTTTTT

D: -
J: TRBJ1-1
size: -
V: TRBV5-4
CDR3: CASSSNRVGNTEAFF
DNA: TGTGCCAGCAGCTCAAACAGGGTTGGGAACACTGAAGCTTTCTTT

D: TRBD1
J: TRBJ1-6
size: -
V: TRBV27
CDR3: CASVGQGVGGFSPLHF
DNA: TGTGCCAGCGTTGGACAGGGAGTAGGTGGTTTTTCACCCCTCCACTTT

D: TRBD1
J: TRBJ1-1
size: few
V: TRBV7-9
CDR3: CASSLTGDTEAFF
DNA: TGTGCCAGCAGCTTGACAGGGGATACTGAAGCTTTCTTT

D: -
J: TRBJ2-2
size: -
V: TRBV4-2
CDR3: CASSQDSYTGELFF
DNA: TGTGCCAGCAGCCAAGACTCCTACACCGGGGAGCTGTTTTTT

D: TRBD1
J: TRBJ1-1
size: -
V: TRBV2
CDR3: CASNRQGALAFF
DNA: TGTGCCAGCAATAGACAGGGGGCACTAGCTTTCTTT

D: TRBD1
J: TRBJ2-2
size: -
V: TRBV5-1
CDR3: CASSWAGGANTGELFF
DNA: TGCGCCAGCAGCTGGGCAGGGGGCGCAAACACCGGGGAGCTGTTTTTT

D: TRBD1
J: TRBJ2-7
size: -
V: TRBV11-3
CDR3: CASSRGDRTTANEQYF
DNA: TGTGCCAGCAGCCGAGGGGACAGGACCACCGCCAACGAGCAGTACTTC

D: -
J: TRBJ1-5
size: -
V: TRBV30
CDR3: CAWSVSPLGDQPQHF
DNA: TGTGCCTGGAGTGTTTCCCCATTAGGAGATCAGCCCCAGCATTTT

D: TRBD2
J: TRBJ2-1
size: -
V: TRBV7-9
CDR3: CASSPPALWGEGLEQFF
DNA: TGTGCCAGCAGCCCCCCAGCCCTGTGGGGGGAGGGCCTTGAGCAGTTCTTC

D: TRBD1
J: TRBJ1-6
size: -
V: TRBV19
CDR3: CASSLQGSSYNSPLHF
DNA: TGTGCCAGTAGCCTACAGGGGAGCTCCTATAATTCACCCCTCCACTTT

D: -
J: TRBJ1-2
size: -
V: TRBV7-3
CDR3: CASSLGYAGGLSVGYTF
DNA: TGTGCCAGCAGCTTAGGTTACGCCGGGGGTTTGTCGGTCGGCTACACCTTC

D: TRBD1
J: TRBJ1-2
size: -
V: TRBV3-1/TRBV3-2
CDR3: CASSQGAGGMYGYTF
DNA: TGTGCCAGCAGCCAAGGGGCAGGGGGCATGTATGGCTACACCTTC

D: TRBD2
J: TRBJ2-7
size: -
V: TRBV7-9
CDR3: CASSLAGLAERSQEQYF
DNA: TGTGCCAGCAGCTTAGCGGGACTAGCGGAACGATCTCAGGAGCAGTACTTC

D: TRBD2
J: TRBJ2-5
size: -
V: TRBV12-3/TRBV12-4
CDR3: CASSWAGEETQYF
DNA: TGTGCCAGCAGTTGGGCGGGAGAAGAGACCCAGTACTTC

D: TRBD1
J: TRBJ2-1
size: -
V: TRBV5-1
CDR3: CASSLRDRAYNEQFF
DNA: TGCGCCAGCAGCTTGAGGGACAGGGCTTACAATGAGCAGTTCTTC

D: TRBD1
J: TRBJ2-7
size: -
V: TRBV5-1
CDR3: CASSFLGGQERSYEQYF
DNA: TGCGCCAGCAGCTTTTTAGGGGGCCAGGAGAGATCCTACGAGCAGTACTTC

D: TRBD2
J: TRBJ2-1
size: once
V: TRBV18
CDR3: CASSEALAGTYNEQFF
DNA: TGTGCCAGCTCAGAGGCACTAGCGGGAACTTACAATGAGCAGTTCTTC

D: -
J: TRBJ2-1
size: few
V: TRBV24-1
CDR3: CATSDYGERGSGDEQFF
DNA: TGTGCCACCAGTGATTATGGGGAGAGAGGATCGGGGGATGAGCAGTTCTTC

D: TRBD1
J: TRBJ2-7
size: -
V: TRBV13
CDR3: CASSSRQGSYEQYF
DNA: TGTGCCAGCAGCTCGCGACAGGGGAGCTACGAGCAGTACTTC

D: -
J: TRBJ2-3
size: -
V: TRBV4-2
CDR3: CASSPPEGLRDTQYF
DNA: TGTGCCAGCAGCCCTCCGGAGGGGCTTAGAGATACGCAGTATTTT

D: TRBD1
J: TRBJ2-7
size: few
V: TRBV7-2
CDR3: CASSIPGTGSPGQYF
DNA: TGTGCCAGCAGCATACCCGGGACAGGGTCCCCAGGGCAGTACTTC

D: TRBD1
J: TRBJ2-7
size: -
V: TRBV7-8
CDR3: CASSLRTGSYEQYF
DNA: TGTGCCAGCAGCCTAAGGACAGGGAGCTACGAGCAGTACTTC

D: TRBD1
J: TRBJ1-2
size: -
V: TRBV4-1
CDR3: CASSQDAGQGMAGYTF
DNA: TGCGCCAGCAGCCAAGATGCTGGACAGGGGATGGCTGGCTACACCTTC

D: TRBD2
J: TRBJ2-7
size: few
V: TRBV18
CDR3: CASSPPGLAGNQQYF
DNA: TGTGCCAGCTCACCCCCGGGACTAGCGGGTAATCAGCAGTACTTC

D: TRBD2
J: TRBJ2-1
size: -
V: TRBV10-2
CDR3: CASGRDLSYNEQFF
DNA: TGCGCCAGTGGGAGGGACTTATCCTACAATGAGCAGTTCTTC

D: TRBD1
J: TRBJ2-7
size: -
V: TRBV27
CDR3: CASSMTGLNSYEQYF
DNA: TGTGCCAGCAGTATGACAGGGTTGAACTCCTACGAGCAGTACTTC

D: -
J: TRBJ2-3
size: -
V: TRBV5-6
CDR3: CASSVPLTAITDTQYF
DNA: TGTGCCAGCAGCGTGCCGCTGACAGCAATCACAGATACGCAGTATTTT

D: -
J: TRBJ2-7
size: few
V: TRBV6-5
CDR3: CASKASPTGTYEQYF
DNA: TGTGCCAGCAAGGCGAGTCCGACAGGAACCTACGAGCAGTACTTC

D: -
J: TRBJ1-1
size: -
V: TRBV19
CDR3: CASSTPLDRLFDTEAFF
DNA: TGTGCCAGTAGCACACCCCTTGACAGGTTGTTCGACACTGAAGCTTTCTTT

D: TRBD1
J: TRBJ1-1
size: -
V: TRBV7-3
CDR3: CASSYSGTGLRNTEAFF
DNA: TGTGCCAGCAGCTACTCCGGGACAGGGTTGAGGAACACTGAAGCTTTCTTT

D: TRBD1
J: TRBJ1-2
size: -
V: TRBV30
CDR3: CAWSPDREYGYTF
DNA: TGTGCCTGGAGCCCGGACAGGGAATATGGCTACACCTTC